This note documents a single TCR beta chain sequence. The target antigen is unknown. The sample originates from a study of blood T cells in healthy people across ages. Study observations and caveats: The recorded TCR beta diversity per million T cells decreased in a roughly linear manner with age.

CDR3 length: 16 residues. Trimming removed 4 bases at V and 5 bases at J, with 21 bases between. Germline assignment: CDR1 SGHRS and CDR2 YFSETQ. Then a second PCR, running roughly 7 to 11 cycles, was carried out with a sample-barcoded 5' primer and a J-beta primer mix. Each sample provided no less than 2.5 million CDR3-containing paired-end reads. Each CDR3 protein is one row after TCRdb ran MiXCR on the 5' RACE reads. The table has 1.6 million or so distinct CDR3 sequences, about 31% seen once. This clonotype was obtained from a woman in her 30s in good health. Input material: blood. V usage is TRBV5-1 and J usage is TRBJ2-5; D might be TRBD1 (6 bases). The CDR3 reads CASSPMRTDIKETQYF. CDR3 nucleotide sequence: TGCGCCAGCAGCCCCATGAGGACAGACATAAAGGAGACCCAGTACTTC.